This TCR beta chain was profiled in a study of PD-1 blockade in classical Hodgkin lymphoma (dated by TCRdb to about 2020). Study-wide context: The study used TCR beta sequencing and CyTOF to define a peripheral blood immune signature of response to PD-1 blockade in classical Hodgkin lymphoma.

Worth noting for this clone: Which antigen it targets is not known. Within one base of it there is no much larger clone, and no base qualities were kept.

General study outcomes and caveats: The study covered only a single clinical trial cohort, and the causes of the repertoire differences, possibly disease activity or prior therapy, were still not defined. Baseline TCR diversity was reported to be lower in newly diagnosed patients than in healthy donors and to be lower still in relapsed/refractory patients.

The Qiagen DNeasy kit was used to extract genomic DNA from unsorted PBMCs and from the negatively selected CD4+ and CD8+ fractions. Amplification of TCR beta CDR3 regions was done by immunoSEQ multiplex PCR with primers that anneal to V and J segments. Amplification bias was minimized using a synthetic immune receptor repertoire, and residual bias was removed computationally after sequencing. Per the authors' processing: Custom Python scripts were used to quantify repertoire diversity as the Shannon entropy index. Unsorted, CD4+ and CD8+ repertoires were examined separately, except in combined analyses, for which CD4+ and CD8+ sequences were merged in silico. TCRdb obtained this table from immuneACCESS and retained in-frame rearrangements with V and J assigned. These tables miss some clones; where compared with another copy, unresolved V genes account for less than half of the shortfall, and the remainder is unexplained. V, J and clone size were drawn from that table, and D and trimming were deduced from the DNA. The table for this sample lists roughly 29,000 clones; roughly nine tenths of them were counted only once. The ten most abundant clones make up about 4% of the sample.

The time point label of this sample denotes: newly diagnosed, previously untreated cHL patient sample. To serve as a comparison group for the relapsed/refractory trial patients, PBMCs were sequenced from patients with newly diagnosed, previously untreated classical Hodgkin lymphoma. Peripheral blood was collected in 8 mL Vacutainer Cell Preparation Tubes, from which PBMCs were isolated by centrifugation and then cryopreserved. Germline trimming amounts to 10 bases on V and 2 bases on J, with 3 as the count of junction bases outside the gene matches. Measured from the cysteine to the phenylalanine, the CDR3 is 12 residues long. This entry keeps only the CDR3 DNA: 36 bases, framed from base 1. Via the germline V gene, CDR1 is MDHEN and CDR2 SYDVKM.

The sample was peripheral blood mononuclear cells (PBMCs). Recombination linked TRBV28 to TRBJ2-5; 8 bases in the middle match TRBD1. The clonotype was recovered from a human donor with classical Hodgkin lymphoma. The base sequence is TGTGCCATCGGACAGGGACAAGAGACCCAGTACTTC. Translated, this gives CAIGQGQETQYF.